Reported below is one T cell receptor (beta chain). These data are taken from a study of OX40 agonist ivuxolimab in advanced cancers. TCRdb keeps only in-frame clones here, not all; method: immunoSEQ multiplex PCR. This sample has approximately 22,000 clones; 65% to 90% occur once, and the top ten carry about a third. The CDR3 covers 16 residues. V lost 0 bases and J lost 6, with 16 bases in between. Germline CDR1 is SNHLY and CDR2 is FYNNEI. The source was CD4+ or CD8+ T cells sorted from blood, collected in a trial of the OX40 agonist ivuxolimab. The origin of this receptor is an adult with an advanced solid tumor such as melanoma, head and neck, liver or kidney cancer. The chain has TRBV2 and TRBJ2-3; D may correspond to TRBD1 or TRBD2 (5 bases each). CDR3 nucleotides: TGTGCCAGCAGTGAAGCGAGTCGGGGCGATCTGGATACGCAGTATTTT. Amino acids: CASSEASRGDLDTQYF.